This is a list of T cell receptor beta chains from one sample in a study of blood T cell repertoires in COVID-19. Generated by immunoSEQ multiplex PCR, the TCRdb table keeps only in-frame clones and is missing some. Of a few hundred thousand clones in the sample, about 83% were seen once. Sequencing was carried out using PBMCs or T cells enriched from blood (not recorded which). Receptor source: a woman in her forties or fifties who had recovered from COVID-19. Each CDR3 is given with its conserved first and last residue. A D gene is named only where the DNA matches it firmly. Only part of the rows carry a size: once, few, many, or a class if the clone is expanded.

CDR3nt,CDR3aa,v_gene,j_gene,d_gene,abundance
TGCAGCGTTGAACGTACAGGGAGGGACACTGAAGCTTTCTTT,CSVERTGRDTEAFF,TRBV29-1,TRBJ1-1,NA,NA
TGTGCCAGCGGCCAAACAGGGGACGGATCACCCCTCCACTTT,CASGQTGDGSPLHF,TRBV7-8,TRBJ1-6,TRBD1,few
TGTGCCAGCAGCTCCGGGTGGGAGCAGTACTTC,CASSSGWEQYF,TRBV7-2,TRBJ2-7,NA,NA
TGTGCCAGCAGGGTTTCCGAGATCTCCTACGAGCAGTACTTC,CASRVSEISYEQYF,TRBV27,TRBJ2-7,NA,NA
TGTGCCAGCAGCCAAGGACAGGGGTTACGGAACACTGAAGCTTTCTTT,CASSQGQGLRNTEAFF,TRBV11-3,TRBJ1-1,TRBD1,NA
TGTGCCAGCAGTTTAGCAGGATCAGATACGCAGTATTTT,CASSLAGSDTQYF,TRBV27,TRBJ2-3,NA,NA
TGCGCCAGCAGCTTGGCGGTGCGCGAGACAGGGGTAGGCTATGGCTACACCTTC,CASSLAVRETGVGYGYTF,TRBV5-1,TRBJ1-2,TRBD1,NA
TGTGCCAGCAGAAACGGACAGGGGGGTTACACTGAAGCTTTCTTT,CASRNGQGGYTEAFF,TRBV6-5,TRBJ1-1,TRBD1,NA
TGTGCCAGCAGCTTAGAACAGGGGGTTGGTTCACCCCTCCACTTT,CASSLEQGVGSPLHF,TRBV7-9,TRBJ1-6,TRBD1,NA
TGTGCCAGCAGCCATCCACCAATGGGACAGGGGGATGGCTACACCTTC,CASSHPPMGQGDGYTF,TRBV14,TRBJ1-2,TRBD1,NA
TGTGCCAGTAGTACCCCAGGGGGCCGGGAGACCCAGTACTTC,CASSTPGGRETQYF,TRBV19,TRBJ2-5,TRBD1,NA
TGTGCCAGCAGCTTTCGGGAGGGAGAAGCTTTCTTT,CASSFREGEAFF,TRBV7-3,TRBJ1-1,NA,NA
TGTGCTAGCAGCTTAGGGCGGGGTTACACAGATACGCAGTATTTT,CASSLGRGYTDTQYF,TRBV7-7,TRBJ2-3,NA,NA
TGTGCCAGCAGGCCCGCGGTTACGGAGGGGGCTTTGTTCTTC,CASRPAVTEGALFF,TRBV27,TRBJ2-1,NA,NA
TGTGCCAGTATCGGGGATAACACTGAAGCTTTCTTT,CASIGDNTEAFF,TRBV19,TRBJ1-1,NA,NA
TGTGCCAGCAGGGGACAACAGAACACTGAAGCTTTCTTT,CASRGQQNTEAFF,TRBV6-4,TRBJ1-1,NA,NA
TGCGCCAGCAGCTTCAGGGGTGACATTCAGTACTTC,CASSFRGDIQYF,TRBV5-1,TRBJ2-4,NA,NA
TGTGCCAGCAGTTTAAGCAGGGATGTAGTGACCCAGTACTTC,CASSLSRDVVTQYF,TRBV27,TRBJ2-5,NA,once
TGTGCCAGCAGCACCACGACAGGGGACTACGAGCAGTACTTC,CASSTTTGDYEQYF,TRBV28,TRBJ2-7,TRBD1,NA
TGTGCCAGCAGCTTAGCCCAGGGCTACAACGACAGGGGGCAAGGCTACACCTTC,CASSLAQGYNDRGQGYTF,TRBV7-2,TRBJ1-2,TRBD1,NA
TGTGCCTGGAGTATACTACGGAATGCTGAAGCTTTCTTT,CAWSILRNAEAFF,TRBV30,TRBJ1-1,NA,NA
TGTGCCAGTAGTACGACAGTGGAAGTCTACAATGAGCAGTTCTTC,CASSTTVEVYNEQFF,TRBV19,TRBJ2-1,NA,NA
TGTGCCAGCAGCTTAGAAGCAGGGGGCCCGTTCTACGAGCAGTACTTC,CASSLEAGGPFYEQYF,TRBV7-9,TRBJ2-7,TRBD1,NA
TGCGCCAGCACGGACAGCCGACCGAATGAAAAACTGTTTTTT,CASTDSRPNEKLFF,TRBV5-1,TRBJ1-4,NA,NA
TGTGCCAGTAGTATAGTAATGGGGACAGTGGTCACCGGGGAGCTGTTTTTT,CASSIVMGTVVTGELFF,TRBV19,TRBJ2-2,TRBD1,NA
TGTGCCAGCAGCCTTGGGACAGGGGGAGGCTTCTATGGCTACACCTTC,CASSLGTGGGFYGYTF,TRBV5-5,TRBJ1-2,TRBD1,NA
TGTGCCAGCAGTAAACAGGGGGCGGGGGCCAACGTCCTGACTTTC,CASSKQGAGANVLTF,TRBV6-2/TRBV6-3,TRBJ2-6,TRBD1,NA
TGTGCCAGCACCGAGGGGACAGGCTATGGCTACACCTTC,CASTEGTGYGYTF,TRBV12-3/TRBV12-4,TRBJ1-2,TRBD1,once
TGTGCCAGCAGCCGGGCGGAGGCTGGAGCTTTCTTT,CASSRAEAGAFF,TRBV7-9,TRBJ1-1,NA,NA
TGTGCCATCAGTGTGTCCCTCCCAGGGGGTCCCACTGAAGCTTTCTTT,CAISVSLPGGPTEAFF,TRBV10-3,TRBJ1-1,TRBD1,NA
TGTGCCAGCAGCTCCGGTTCGTTTTCCCAGTACTTC,CASSSGSFSQYF,TRBV7-2,TRBJ2-5,NA,NA
TGCAGTGCCCGGGGAAGCGGAGCTTTCTTT,CSARGSGAFF,TRBV20-1,TRBJ1-1,NA,NA
TGCGCCAGCAGCCAAGTTGGGACAGGGGAAATAGGGAACTATGGCTACACCTTC,CASSQVGTGEIGNYGYTF,TRBV4-1,TRBJ1-2,TRBD1,NA
TGCGCCAGCAGCCAAGTCGCGGGACAGGGGCCATCCTACGAGCAGTACTTC,CASSQVAGQGPSYEQYF,TRBV4-1,TRBJ2-7,TRBD1,once
TGCAGCGCGAGACTAGCGGGTCAAGAGACCCAGTACTTC,CSARLAGQETQYF,TRBV29-1,TRBJ2-5,TRBD2,NA
TGTGCCAGCATTTTTTCGGCAGGGGGAAATTACGAGCAGTACTTC,CASIFSAGGNYEQYF,TRBV6-6,TRBJ2-7,TRBD1,NA
TGTGCCAGCAGCTACCCGGGCTCTGGGGCCAACGTCCTGACTTTC,CASSYPGSGANVLTF,TRBV5-6,TRBJ2-6,NA,few
TGTGCCAGCAGCTTTCAGGGGGCCCTCGGGGAGACCCAGTACTTC,CASSFQGALGETQYF,TRBV7-2,TRBJ2-5,TRBD1,NA
TGCGCCAGCAGGGCCGGGACAGGCAATTACGAGCAGTACTTC,CASRAGTGNYEQYF,TRBV10-1,TRBJ2-7,TRBD1,NA
TGCGCCAGCAGTGAGTCGACAGGGGGGAACTATGGCTACACCTTC,CASSESTGGNYGYTF,TRBV10-2,TRBJ1-2,TRBD1,NA
TGTGCCAGTAGTATAGGAGTCTCTGGCGAGCAGTACTTC,CASSIGVSGEQYF,TRBV19,TRBJ2-7,NA,NA
TGCGCCAGCAGCTCGGATCAGGGAATCAAAAACACTGAAGCTTTCTTT,CASSSDQGIKNTEAFF,TRBV5-1,TRBJ1-1,NA,NA
TGTGCCATCAAAGCGGGGCTCCGCGCAGATACGCAGTATTTT,CAIKAGLRADTQYF,TRBV10-3,TRBJ2-3,TRBD2,once
TGTGCCAGCAGGGGGACAGGGACCGGGGAGCTGTTTTTT,CASRGTGTGELFF,TRBV3-1/TRBV3-2,TRBJ2-2,TRBD1,NA
TGCAGCGTCCTCCGGAGGTCTTCAACAACCAACTATGGCTACACCTTC,CSVLRRSSTTNYGYTF,TRBV29-1,TRBJ1-2,NA,NA
TGTGCCAGCAGCCCCACCCCGGGACTAGTACTTAATGAGCAGTTCTTC,CASSPTPGLVLNEQFF,TRBV28,TRBJ2-1,TRBD2,NA
TGTGCCAGCAGCTTAGGGGACGGGACACTGAAGCTTTTCTTT,CASSLGDGTLKLFF,TRBV5-6,TRBJ1-1,NA,once
TGTGCCTGGCAACGGGACTCTGGAAACACCATATATTTT,CAWQRDSGNTIYF,TRBV30,TRBJ1-3,NA,few
TGTGCCAGCAGCTTTAGATGGAACACTGAAGCTTTCTTT,CASSFRWNTEAFF,TRBV7-6,TRBJ1-1,NA,NA
TGTGCCAGCAGGACAGCGAACACTGAAGCTTTCTTT,CASRTANTEAFF,TRBV28,TRBJ1-1,NA,NA
TGTGCCAGCAGTGAGGACAGGGCCCCCTATGGCTACACCTTC,CASSEDRAPYGYTF,TRBV6-1,TRBJ1-2,TRBD1,NA
TGTGCCAGCAGCTCCGGGACAACGCTGACTGAAGCTTTCTTT,CASSSGTTLTEAFF,TRBV19,TRBJ1-1,NA,once